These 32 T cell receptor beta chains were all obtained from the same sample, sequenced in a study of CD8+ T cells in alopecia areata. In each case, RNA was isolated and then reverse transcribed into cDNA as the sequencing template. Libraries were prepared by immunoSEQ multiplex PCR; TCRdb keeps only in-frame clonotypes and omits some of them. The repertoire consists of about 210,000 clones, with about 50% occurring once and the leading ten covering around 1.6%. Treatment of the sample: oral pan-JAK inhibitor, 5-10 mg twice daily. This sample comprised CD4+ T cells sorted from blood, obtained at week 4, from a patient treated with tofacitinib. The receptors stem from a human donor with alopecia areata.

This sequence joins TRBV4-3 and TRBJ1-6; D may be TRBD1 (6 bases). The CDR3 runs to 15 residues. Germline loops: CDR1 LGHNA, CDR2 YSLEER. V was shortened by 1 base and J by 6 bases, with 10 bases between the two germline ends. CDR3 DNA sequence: TGCGCCAGCAGCCAAGCGCAGGGGCTTAATTCACCCCTCCACTTT. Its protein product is CASSQAQGLNSPLHF.

CDR3 sequence reads: CASSEGTANEAFF. The CDR3 region has the DNA TGTGCCAGCAGTGAAGGGACGGCGAATGAAGCTTTCTTT. This chain connects TRBV25-1 to TRBJ1-1; a possible D gene is TRBD1 (5 bases). The ends were cut back, 2 bases at V and 7 bases at J, with 11 bases in the middle. Germline V CDR1 and CDR2: MGHDK, SYGVNS. CDR3 length equals 13 residues.

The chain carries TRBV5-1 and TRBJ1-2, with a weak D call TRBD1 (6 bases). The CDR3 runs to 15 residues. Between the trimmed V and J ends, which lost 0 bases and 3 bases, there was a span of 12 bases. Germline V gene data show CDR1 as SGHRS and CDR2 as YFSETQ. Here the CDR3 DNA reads TGCGCCAGCAGCTTGGCTACAGGGCCAGACTATGGCTACACCTTC. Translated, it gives CASSLATGPDYGYTF.

As DNA, the CDR3 is TGTGCCAGCAGCTTAATGTCAAGGACAGGGGATGAAAAACTGTTTTTT. Translated: CASSLMSRTGDEKLFF. This rearrangement joins TRBV7-8 to TRBJ1-4; TRBD1 aligns across 9 bases. This CDR3 is built from 16 residues. Unmatched junction bases numbered 7, after V lost 2 bases and J lost 6 bases. Per germline, CDR1 SGHVS and CDR2 FQNEAQ.

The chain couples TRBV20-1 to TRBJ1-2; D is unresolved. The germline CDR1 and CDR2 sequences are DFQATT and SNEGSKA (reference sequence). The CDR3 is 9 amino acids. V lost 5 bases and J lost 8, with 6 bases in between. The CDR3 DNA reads TGCAGTGCTCCCCAGGGCTACACCTTC. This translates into CSAPQGYTF.

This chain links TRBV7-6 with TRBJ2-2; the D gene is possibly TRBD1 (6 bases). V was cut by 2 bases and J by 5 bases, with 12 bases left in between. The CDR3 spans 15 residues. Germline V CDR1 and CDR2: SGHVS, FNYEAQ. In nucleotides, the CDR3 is TGTGCCAGCAGCTTACGACAGGTCAAAACCGGGGAGCTGTTTTTT. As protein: CASSLRQVKTGELFF.

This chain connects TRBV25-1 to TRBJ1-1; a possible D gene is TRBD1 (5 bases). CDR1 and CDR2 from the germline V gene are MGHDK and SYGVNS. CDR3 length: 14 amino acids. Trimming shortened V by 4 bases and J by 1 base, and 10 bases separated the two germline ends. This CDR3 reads CASSAPGANTEAFF. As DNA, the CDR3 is TGTGCCAGCAGTGCACCCGGGGCGAACACTGAAGCTTTCTTT.

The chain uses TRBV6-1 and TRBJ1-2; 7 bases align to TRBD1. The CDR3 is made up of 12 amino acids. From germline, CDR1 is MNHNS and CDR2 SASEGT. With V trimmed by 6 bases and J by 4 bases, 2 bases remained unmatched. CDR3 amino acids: CASRDRIYGYTF. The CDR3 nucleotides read TGTGCCAGCAGGGACAGGATCTATGGCTACACCTTC.

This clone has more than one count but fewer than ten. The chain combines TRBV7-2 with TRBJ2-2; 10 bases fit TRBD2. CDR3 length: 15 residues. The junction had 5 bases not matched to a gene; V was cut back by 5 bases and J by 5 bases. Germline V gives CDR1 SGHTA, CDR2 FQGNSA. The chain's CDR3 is CASSQLAGSTGELFF. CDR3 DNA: TGTGCCAGCAGCCAACTAGCGGGGAGTACCGGGGAGCTGTTTTTT.

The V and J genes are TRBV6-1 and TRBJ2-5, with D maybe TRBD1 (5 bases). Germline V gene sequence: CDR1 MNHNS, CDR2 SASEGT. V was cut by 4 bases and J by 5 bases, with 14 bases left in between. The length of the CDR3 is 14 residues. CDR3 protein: CASSVLDSGETQYF. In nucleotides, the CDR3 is TGTGCCAGCAGTGTTCTAGACAGTGGGGAGACCCAGTACTTC.

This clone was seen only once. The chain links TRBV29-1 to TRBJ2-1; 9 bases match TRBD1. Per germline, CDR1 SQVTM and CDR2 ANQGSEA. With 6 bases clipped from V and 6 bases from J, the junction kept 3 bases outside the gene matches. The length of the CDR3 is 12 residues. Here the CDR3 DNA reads TGCAGCGTCGGGACAGGGCCCAATGAGCAGTTCTTC. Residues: CSVGTGPNEQFF.

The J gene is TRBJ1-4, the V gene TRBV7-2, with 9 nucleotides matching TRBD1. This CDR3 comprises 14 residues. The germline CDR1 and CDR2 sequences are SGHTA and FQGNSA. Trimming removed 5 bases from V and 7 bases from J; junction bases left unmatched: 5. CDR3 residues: CASSKQGAGEKLFF. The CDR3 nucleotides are TGTGCCAGCAGCAAACAGGGGGCGGGTGAAAAACTGTTTTTT. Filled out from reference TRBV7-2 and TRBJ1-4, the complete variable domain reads GAGVSQSPSNKVTEKGKDVELRCDPISGHTALYWYRQSLGQGLEFLIYFQGNSAPDKSGLPSDRFSAERTGGSVSTLTIQRTQQEDSAVYLCASSKQGAGEKLFFGSGTQLSVL.

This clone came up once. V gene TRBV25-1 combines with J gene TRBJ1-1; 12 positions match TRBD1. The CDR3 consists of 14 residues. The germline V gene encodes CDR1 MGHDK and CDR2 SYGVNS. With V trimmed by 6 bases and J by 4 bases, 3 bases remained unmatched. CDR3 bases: TGTGCCAGCAGGGGACAGGGGGCGCCCACTGAAGCTTTCTTT. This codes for CASRGQGAPTEAFF.

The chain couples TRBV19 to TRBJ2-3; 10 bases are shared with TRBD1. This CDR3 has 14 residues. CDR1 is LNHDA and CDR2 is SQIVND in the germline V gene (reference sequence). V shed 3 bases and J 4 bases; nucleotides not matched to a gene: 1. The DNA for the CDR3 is TGTGCCAGTAGTATGGGACAGGGGCCAGATACGCAGTATTTT. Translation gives CASSMGQGPDTQYF.

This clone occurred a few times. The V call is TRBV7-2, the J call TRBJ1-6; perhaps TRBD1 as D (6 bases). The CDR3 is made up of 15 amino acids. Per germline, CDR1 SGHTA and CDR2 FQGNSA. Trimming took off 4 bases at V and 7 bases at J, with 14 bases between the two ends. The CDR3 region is CASSSLSGGNSPLHF. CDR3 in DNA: TGTGCCAGCAGCTCGCTTTCCGGGGGCAATTCACCCCTCCACTTT.

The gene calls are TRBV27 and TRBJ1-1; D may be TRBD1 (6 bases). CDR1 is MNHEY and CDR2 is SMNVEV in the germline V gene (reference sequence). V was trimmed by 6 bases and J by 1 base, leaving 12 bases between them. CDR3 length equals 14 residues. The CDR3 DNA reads TGTGCCAGCAGCTTTCTGGGGGCGAACACTGAAGCTTTCTTT. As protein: CASSFLGANTEAFF.

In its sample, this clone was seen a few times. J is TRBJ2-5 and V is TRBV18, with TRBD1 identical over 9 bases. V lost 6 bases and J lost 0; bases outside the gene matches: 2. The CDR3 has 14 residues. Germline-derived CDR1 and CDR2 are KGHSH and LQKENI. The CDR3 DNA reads TGTGCCAGCTCCGACAGGGGGTACCAAGAGACCCAGTACTTC. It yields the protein CASSDRGYQETQYF.

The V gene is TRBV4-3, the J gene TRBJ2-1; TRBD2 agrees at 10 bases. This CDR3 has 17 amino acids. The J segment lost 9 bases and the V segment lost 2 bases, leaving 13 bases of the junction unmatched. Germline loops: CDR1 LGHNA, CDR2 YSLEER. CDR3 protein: CASSQRGSGGPYGEQFF. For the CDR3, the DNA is TGCGCCAGCAGCCAACGAGGTAGCGGGGGGCCTTACGGTGAGCAGTTCTTC.

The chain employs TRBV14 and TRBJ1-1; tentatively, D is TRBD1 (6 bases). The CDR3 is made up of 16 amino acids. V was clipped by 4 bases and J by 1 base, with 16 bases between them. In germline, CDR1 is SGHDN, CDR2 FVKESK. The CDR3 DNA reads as TGTGCCAGCAGCCTACCCGGGACACAAGCGAACACTGAAGCTTTCTTT. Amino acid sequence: CASSLPGTQANTEAFF. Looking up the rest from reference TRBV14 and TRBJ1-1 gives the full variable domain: EAGVTQFPSHSVIEKGQTVTLRCDPISGHDNLYWYRRVMGKEIKFLLHFVKESKQDESGMPNNRFLAERTGGTYSTLKVQPAELEDSGVYFCASSLPGTQANTEAFFGQGTRLTVV.

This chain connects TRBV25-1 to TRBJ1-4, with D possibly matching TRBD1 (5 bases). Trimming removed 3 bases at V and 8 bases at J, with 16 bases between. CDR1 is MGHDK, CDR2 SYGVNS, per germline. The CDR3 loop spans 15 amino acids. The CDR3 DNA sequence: TGTGCCAGCAGTGACAGGGTGGGAATAAGGGAAAAACTGTTTTTT. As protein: CASSDRVGIREKLFF.

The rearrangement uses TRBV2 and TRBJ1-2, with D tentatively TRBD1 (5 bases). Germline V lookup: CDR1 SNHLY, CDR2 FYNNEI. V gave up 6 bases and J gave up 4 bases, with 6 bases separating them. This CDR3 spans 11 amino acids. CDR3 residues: CASRRGYGYTF. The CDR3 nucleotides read TGTGCCAGCAGAAGGGGCTATGGCTACACCTTC.

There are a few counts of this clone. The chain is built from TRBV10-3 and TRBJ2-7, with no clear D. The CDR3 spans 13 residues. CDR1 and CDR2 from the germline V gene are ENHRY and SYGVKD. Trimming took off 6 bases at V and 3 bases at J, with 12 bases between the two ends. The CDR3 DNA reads TGTGCCATCAGCATGGAACCCTACTACGAGCAGTACTTC. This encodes CAISMEPYYEQYF.

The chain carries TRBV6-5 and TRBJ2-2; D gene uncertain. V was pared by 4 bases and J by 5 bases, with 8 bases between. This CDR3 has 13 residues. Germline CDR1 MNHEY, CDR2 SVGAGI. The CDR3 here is CASSSGPTGELFF. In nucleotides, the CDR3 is TGTGCCAGCAGTTCCGGGCCGACCGGGGAGCTGTTTTTT.

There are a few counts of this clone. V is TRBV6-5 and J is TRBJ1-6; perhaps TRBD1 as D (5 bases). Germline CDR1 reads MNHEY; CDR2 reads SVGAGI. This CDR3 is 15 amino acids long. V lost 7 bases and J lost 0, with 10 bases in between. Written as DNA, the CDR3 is TGTGCCAGCATGGGGGTGAGCTCCTATAATTCACCCCTCCACTTT. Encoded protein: CASMGVSSYNSPLHF.

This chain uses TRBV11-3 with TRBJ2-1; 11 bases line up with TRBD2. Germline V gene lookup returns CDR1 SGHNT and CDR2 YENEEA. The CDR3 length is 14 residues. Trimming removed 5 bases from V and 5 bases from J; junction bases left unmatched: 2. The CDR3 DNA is TGTGCCAGCAGCAAACTAGCGGGGGACAATGAGCAGTTCTTC. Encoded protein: CASSKLAGDNEQFF.

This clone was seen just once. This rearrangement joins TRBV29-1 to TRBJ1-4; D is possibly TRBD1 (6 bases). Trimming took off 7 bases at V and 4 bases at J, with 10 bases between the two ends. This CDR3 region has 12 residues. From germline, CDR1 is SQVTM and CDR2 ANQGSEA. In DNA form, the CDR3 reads TGCAGCGCCGGACAGCTTAATGAAAAACTGTTTTTT. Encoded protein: CSAGQLNEKLFF.

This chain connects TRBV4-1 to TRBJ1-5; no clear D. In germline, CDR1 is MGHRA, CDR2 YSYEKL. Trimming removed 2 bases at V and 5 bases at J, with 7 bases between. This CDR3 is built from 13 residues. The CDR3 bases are TGCGCCAGCAGCCAATTCCGGGATCAGCCCCAGCATTTT. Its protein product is CASSQFRDQPQHF.

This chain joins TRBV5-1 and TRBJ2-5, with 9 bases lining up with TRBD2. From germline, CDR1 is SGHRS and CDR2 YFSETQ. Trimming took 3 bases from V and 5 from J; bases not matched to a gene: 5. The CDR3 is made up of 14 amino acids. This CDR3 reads CASSSRGGVETQYF. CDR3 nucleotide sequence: TGCGCCAGCAGCTCGCGGGGGGGCGTGGAGACCCAGTACTTC.

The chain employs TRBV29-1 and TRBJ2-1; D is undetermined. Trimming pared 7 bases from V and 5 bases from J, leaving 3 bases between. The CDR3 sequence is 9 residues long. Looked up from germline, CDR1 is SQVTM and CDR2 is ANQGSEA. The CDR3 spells CSADNEQFF. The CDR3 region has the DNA TGCAGCGCGGACAATGAGCAGTTCTTC.

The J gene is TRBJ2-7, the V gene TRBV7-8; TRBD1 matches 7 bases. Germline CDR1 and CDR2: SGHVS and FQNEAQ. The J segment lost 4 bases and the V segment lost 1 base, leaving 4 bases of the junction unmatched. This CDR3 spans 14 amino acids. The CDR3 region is CASSLDGTEYEQYF. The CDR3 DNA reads TGTGCCAGCAGCTTAGATGGGACAGAGTACGAGCAGTACTTC. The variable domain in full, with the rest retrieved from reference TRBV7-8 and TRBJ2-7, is GAGVSQSPRYKVAKRGQDVALRCDPISGHVSLFWYQQALGQGPEFLTYFQNEAQLDKSGLPSDRFFAERPEGSVSTLKIQRTQQEDSAVYLCASSLDGTEYEQYFGPGTRLTVT.

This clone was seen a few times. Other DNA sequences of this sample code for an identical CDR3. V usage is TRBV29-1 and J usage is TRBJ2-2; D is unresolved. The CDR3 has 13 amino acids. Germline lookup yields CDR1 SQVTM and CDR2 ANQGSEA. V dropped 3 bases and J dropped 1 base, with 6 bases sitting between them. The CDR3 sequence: CSVDSGNTGELFF. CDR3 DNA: TGCAGCGTTGATTCAGGGAACACCGGGGAGCTGTTTTTT.

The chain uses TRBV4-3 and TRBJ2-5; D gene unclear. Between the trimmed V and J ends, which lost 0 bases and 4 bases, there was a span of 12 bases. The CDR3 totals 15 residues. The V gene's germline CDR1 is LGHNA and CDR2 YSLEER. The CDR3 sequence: CASSQDKAHGETQYF. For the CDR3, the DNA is TGCGCCAGCAGCCAAGACAAGGCCCATGGAGAGACCCAGTACTTC.